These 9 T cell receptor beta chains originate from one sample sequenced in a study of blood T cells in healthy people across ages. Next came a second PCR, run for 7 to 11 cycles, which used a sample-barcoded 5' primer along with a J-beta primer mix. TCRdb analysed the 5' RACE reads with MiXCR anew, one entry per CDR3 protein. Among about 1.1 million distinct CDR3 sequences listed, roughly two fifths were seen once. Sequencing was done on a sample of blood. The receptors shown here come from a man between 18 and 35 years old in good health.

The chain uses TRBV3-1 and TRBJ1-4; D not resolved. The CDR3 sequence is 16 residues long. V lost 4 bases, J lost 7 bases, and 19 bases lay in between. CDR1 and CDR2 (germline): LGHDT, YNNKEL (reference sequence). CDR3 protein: CASSPTGSIIPEKLFF. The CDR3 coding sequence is TGTGCCAGCAGCCCCACCGGGTCCATCATCCCTGAAAAACTGTTTTTT.

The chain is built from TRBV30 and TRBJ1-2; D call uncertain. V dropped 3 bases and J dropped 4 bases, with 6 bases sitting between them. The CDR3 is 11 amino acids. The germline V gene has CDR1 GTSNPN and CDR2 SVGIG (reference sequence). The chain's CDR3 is CAWRDGYGYTF. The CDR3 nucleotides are TGTGCCTGGAGGGACGGCTATGGCTACACCTTC.

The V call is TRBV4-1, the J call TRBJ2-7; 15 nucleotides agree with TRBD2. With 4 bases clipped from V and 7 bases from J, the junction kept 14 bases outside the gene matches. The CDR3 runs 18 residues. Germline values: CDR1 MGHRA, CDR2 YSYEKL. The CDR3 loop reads CASSLFGTSGGSYNEQYF. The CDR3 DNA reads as TGCGCCAGCAGCCTCTTCGGGACTAGCGGGGGGAGCTACAATGAGCAGTACTTC.

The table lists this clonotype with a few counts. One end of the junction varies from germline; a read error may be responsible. The CDR3 spells CASRATGGKQPQHF. In DNA form, the CDR3 reads TGTGCCAGCAGGGCGACAGGGGGCAAACAGCCCCAGCATTTT. The chain employs TRBV12-3 or TRBV12-4 and TRBJ1-5, with 10 bases that match TRBD1. There are 14 residues in the CDR3.

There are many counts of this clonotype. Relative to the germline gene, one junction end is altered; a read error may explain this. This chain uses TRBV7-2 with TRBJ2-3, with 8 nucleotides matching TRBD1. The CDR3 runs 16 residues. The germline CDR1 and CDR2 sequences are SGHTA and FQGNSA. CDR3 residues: CASSLVPGGSTDTQYF. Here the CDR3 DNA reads TGCGCCAGCAGCTTGGTCCCAGGGGGCTCGACGGATACGCAGTATTTT.

As DNA, the CDR3 is TGTGCCACCCAGATAAGTGGAAAACTGTTTTTT. It codes for CATQISGKLFF. The J gene is TRBJ1-4, the V gene TRBV12-3 or TRBV12-4; no clear D gene. There are 11 residues in the CDR3. V lost 10 bases, J lost 10 bases, and 13 bases lay in between.

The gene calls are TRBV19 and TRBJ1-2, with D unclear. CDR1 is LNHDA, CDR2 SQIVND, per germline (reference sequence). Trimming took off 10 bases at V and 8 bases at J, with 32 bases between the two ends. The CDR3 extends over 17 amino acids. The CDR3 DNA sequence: TGTGCCACCTTGGTTGGCCCGGACCTATGGATTGTCGGCGGCTACACCTTC. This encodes CATLVGPDLWIVGGYTF.

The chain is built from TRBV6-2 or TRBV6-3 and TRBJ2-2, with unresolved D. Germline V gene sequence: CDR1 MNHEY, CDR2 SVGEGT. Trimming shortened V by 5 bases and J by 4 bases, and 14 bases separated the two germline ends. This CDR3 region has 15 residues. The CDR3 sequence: CASSTPVGPTGELFF. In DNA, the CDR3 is TGTGCCAGCAGTACCCCTGTGGGTCCCACCGGGGAGCTGTTTTTT.

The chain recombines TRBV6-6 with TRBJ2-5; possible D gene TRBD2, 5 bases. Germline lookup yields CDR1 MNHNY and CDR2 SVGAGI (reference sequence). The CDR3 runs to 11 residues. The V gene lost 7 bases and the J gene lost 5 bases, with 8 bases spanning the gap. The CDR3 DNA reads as TGTGCCAGCACCACGGGGGAGACCCAGTACTTC. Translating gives CASTTGETQYF.